The clone carrying this T cell receptor (beta chain) was picked up one time. The data belong to a study of blood T cell repertoires in COVID-19. Trimming stripped 1 base from V and 1 base from J, with 14 bases between. The CDR3 has 18 amino acids. Germline V CDR1 and CDR2: PRHDT, FYEKMQ (reference sequence). The table came from immunoSEQ multiplex PCR; TCRdb's copy has only in-frame clones and leaves some out. The sample gives around 13,000 clones, roughly 90% of which show up once; roughly half is in the top ten. The clonotype was recovered from a man older than 75 with acute or convalescent COVID-19. The chain links TRBV13 to TRBJ2-6; possible D gene TRBD2, 5 bases. The source material was peripheral blood. The CDR3 DNA is TGTGCCAGCAGCTTAGTTCGGCTTGGCGGGTCTGGGGCCAACGTCCTGACTTTC. It specifies CASSLVRLGGSGANVLTF.